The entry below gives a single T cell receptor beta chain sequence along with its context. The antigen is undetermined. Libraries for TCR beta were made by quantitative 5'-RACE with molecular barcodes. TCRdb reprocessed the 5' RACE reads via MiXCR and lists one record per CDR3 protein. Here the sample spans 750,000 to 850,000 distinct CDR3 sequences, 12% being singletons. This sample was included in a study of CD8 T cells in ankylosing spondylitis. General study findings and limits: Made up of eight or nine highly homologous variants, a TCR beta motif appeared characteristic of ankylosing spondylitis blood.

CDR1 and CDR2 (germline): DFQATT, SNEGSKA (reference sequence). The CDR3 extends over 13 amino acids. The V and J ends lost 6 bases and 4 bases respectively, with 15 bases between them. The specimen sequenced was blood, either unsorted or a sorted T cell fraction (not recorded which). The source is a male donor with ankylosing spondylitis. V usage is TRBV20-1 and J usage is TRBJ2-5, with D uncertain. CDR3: CSARDPLGETQYF. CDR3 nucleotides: TGCAGTGCCCGTGACCCCCTAGGAGAGACCCAGTACTTC.